One and the same sample provided the 25 T cell receptor beta chains below, sequenced in a study of blood T cells in healthy people across ages. A J-beta primer mix and a sample-barcoded 5' primer were used in a second PCR of roughly 6 to 11 cycles. TCRdb passed the 5' RACE reads through MiXCR, listing each CDR3 protein once. The data contain 700,000 to 900,000 distinct CDR3 sequences, around a quarter of them singletons. This sample was shared with a second study, whose subject was T cells of mothers and their children.

Sequencing was carried out using blood. All receptors derive from a boy between 10 and 17 years old in good health.

A few counts support this clonotype. J is TRBJ2-2 and V is TRBV20-1; the match to TRBD2 covers 12 bases. Looked up from germline, CDR1 is DFQATT and CDR2 is SNEGSKA (reference sequence). This CDR3 comprises 18 residues. V was clipped by 3 bases and J by 1 base; unmatched bases: 9. This CDR3 reads CSARRLAGGLLNTGELFF. The CDR3 coding sequence is TGCAGTGCTAGGAGGCTAGCGGGGGGGCTTTTGAACACCGGGGAGCTGTTTTTT.

The chain employs TRBV21-1 and TRBJ1-2. TRBV21-1 is listed as a pseudogene. There are 10 residues in the CDR3. CDR3 bases: TGTGCCAGCAGAACGAACGGCTACACCTTC. Translated: CASRTNGYTF.

The genes are TRBV20-1 and TRBJ2-2; tentatively, D is TRBD2 (5 bases). This CDR3 is built from 14 residues. V dropped 5 bases and J dropped 3 bases, with 13 bases sitting between them. The germline V gene encodes CDR1 DFQATT and CDR2 SNEGSKA (reference sequence). This chain's CDR3 is CSAGSSSDTGELFF. For the CDR3, the DNA is TGCAGTGCTGGGAGCAGTTCTGACACCGGGGAGCTGTTTTTT.

This sequence joins TRBV19 and TRBJ2-5, with D perhaps being TRBD1 or TRBD2 (6 bases each). The assigned J gene may be wrong: the sequence end matches TRBJ2-7 better. This CDR3 has 17 amino acids. Per the germline V gene, CDR1 is LNHDA and CDR2 is SQIVND (reference sequence). CDR3 bases: TGTGCCAGTAGTATAGATTCGAGGGGGGTACCCTACTACGAGCAGTACTTC. Residues: CASSIDSRGVPYYEQYF.

This clonotype was observed a handful of times. This chain links TRBV6-6 with TRBJ2-5; maybe TRBD2 (6 bases). Near its end, the DNA agrees better with TRBJ2-1, so the J call may be wrong. Germline CDR1 MNHNY, CDR2 SVGAGI (reference sequence). The CDR3 contains 15 residues. The CDR3 sequence: CASRKAGGAGNEQFF. The CDR3 DNA follows: TGTGCCAGCAGGAAAGCGGGCGGGGCGGGGAATGAGCAGTTCTTC.

The J gene is TRBJ2-7, the V gene TRBV7-2; D might be TRBD1 (5 bases). Germline-derived CDR1 and CDR2 are SGHTA and FQGNSA. Deletions cut 2 bases from V and 3 bases from J, with 14 bases between. The CDR3 length is 15 residues. The CDR3 loop is CASSLSWQGIYEQYF. CDR3 coding DNA: TGTGCCAGCAGCTTATCGTGGCAGGGAATCTACGAGCAGTACTTC.

The chain has TRBV14 and TRBJ2-1; TRBD1 is a possible D gene (5 bases). The CDR3 loop spans 12 amino acids. Germline V lookup: CDR1 SGHDN, CDR2 FVKESK. V was pared by 4 bases and J by 9 bases, with 10 bases between. The CDR3 nucleotides are TGTGCCAGCAGCCCGGGCACAGGTGAGCAGTTCTTC. Protein product: CASSPGTGEQFF.

CDR3 residues: CASRLGAGNTEAFF. The CDR3 DNA is TGTGCCAGCCGCCTTGGTGCGGGGAACACTGAAGCTTTCTTT. V is TRBV3-1 and J is TRBJ1-1, with no clear D. Per germline, CDR1 LGHDT and CDR2 YNNKEL (reference sequence). This CDR3 has 14 residues. V was cut by 8 bases and J by 1 base, with 14 bases left in between.

This sequence joins TRBV27 and TRBJ2-1, with 7 bases matching TRBD1. The J call is uncertain, as TRBJ2-5 better fits the DNA end. The CDR3 covers 17 residues. Germline CDR1 reads MNHEY; CDR2 reads SMNVEV (reference sequence). CDR3 in DNA: TGTGCCAGCAGTTTACTCTCCCCACAGGGGCCAGGGGAGACCCAGTACTTC. It encodes CASSLLSPQGPGETQYF.

The genes are TRBV12-3 or TRBV12-4 and TRBJ2-5, with TRBD2 matching over 7 bases. Matching the DNA end better, TRBJ2-1 makes the J call doubtful. This CDR3 region has 14 residues. CDR3 region: CASGGGGQPNEQFF. The CDR3 DNA reads TGTGCCAGCGGGGGGGGAGGGCAGCCCAATGAGCAGTTCTTC.

This chain uses TRBV3-1 with TRBJ2-1; TRBD2 matches 10 bases. The CDR3 is 14 residues long. Germline trimming cut 3 bases from V and 6 bases from J; bases unmatched to any gene: 2. Germline V CDR1 and CDR2: LGHDT, YNNKEL (reference sequence). CDR3 in DNA: TGTGCCAGCAGCCACAGCGGGGGGGCCAATGAGCAGTTCTTC. Its translation: CASSHSGGANEQFF.

This clonotype showed up just a few times. The CDR3 nucleotides read TGTGCCAGCAGCCAAGTGGTGGGGGCCGAGACCCAGTACTTC. Amino acids: CASSQVVGAETQYF. The chain joins TRBV14 to TRBJ2-5; weak D call: TRBD1 (6 bases). CDR3 length: 14 amino acids. Deletions cut 1 base from V and 5 bases from J, with 11 bases between. The V gene's germline CDR1 is SGHDN and CDR2 FVKESK.

Written as DNA, the CDR3 is TGTGCCAGCAGCCGCCCGGGACTAGCGGACAATGAGCAGTTCTTC. It codes for CASSRPGLADNEQFF. The rearrangement joins TRBV12-3 or TRBV12-4 to TRBJ2-1, with 11 bases aligning to TRBD2. Trimming cost V 6 bases and J 5 bases; bases outside gene matches: 6. This CDR3 is built from 15 residues.

This clonotype was found once. The chain couples TRBV7-2 to TRBJ2-1; TRBD2 might be the D (6 bases). The germline CDR1 and CDR2 sequences are SGHTA and FQGNSA. Trimming cost V 5 bases and J 0 bases, with 17 bases left between them. This CDR3 has 17 residues. DNA of the CDR3: TGTGCCAGCAGCGCGGGGAGCGTAACTAGCTCCTACAATGAGCAGTTCTTC. This sequence encodes CASSAGSVTSSYNEQFF.

This clonotype appeared a few times. The chain couples TRBV12-3 or TRBV12-4 to TRBJ2-2, with 7 positions matching TRBD1. V dropped 2 bases and J dropped 5; count of bases not matched to a gene: 8. The CDR3 totals 16 residues. The CDR3 coding sequence is TGTGCCAGCAGTTTATCGGGGACAGCTGGGACCGGGGAGCTGTTTTTT. Amino acids: CASSLSGTAGTGELFF.

This clonotype has more than one count but fewer than ten. This sequence joins TRBV4-3 and TRBJ1-5; the match to TRBD1 covers 9 bases. This CDR3 is 15 amino acids long. Trimming at V came to 0 bases and at J to 5 bases, leaving 2 bases not matched to a gene. Looked up from germline, CDR1 is LGHNA and CDR2 is YSLEER. The CDR3 here is CASSQEWTGDQPQHF. DNA for the CDR3: TGCGCCAGCAGCCAAGAATGGACAGGGGATCAGCCCCAGCATTTT.

This clonotype was observed a few times. CDR3 sequence reads: CSVENPGADSYEQYF. As DNA, the CDR3 is TGCAGCGTGGAGAACCCCGGGGCAGACTCCTACGAGCAGTACTTC. This chain joins TRBV29-1 and TRBJ2-5; D may be TRBD1 or TRBD2 (5 bases each). With the DNA end fitting TRBJ2-7 better, the J assignment may be wrong. In germline, CDR1 is SQVTM, CDR2 ANQGSEA. The CDR3 totals 15 residues.

This clonotype was counted a few times. The chain employs TRBV6-1 and TRBJ2-5; a possible D gene is TRBD2 (8 bases). V lost 4 bases, J lost 1 base, and 16 bases lay in between. The CDR3 totals 16 residues. CDR1 and CDR2 from the germline V gene are MNHNS and SASEGT. CDR3 loop: CASSAGGGELQETQYF. The CDR3 DNA reads as TGTGCCAGCAGTGCGGGAGGGGGCGAACTCCAAGAGACCCAGTACTTC.

This clonotype was seen a handful of times. This chain joins TRBV9 and TRBJ1-2; D is uncertain. Germline lookup yields CDR1 SGDLS and CDR2 YYNGEE. CDR3 length: 14 residues. Trimming shortened V by 4 bases and J by 2 bases, and 12 bases separated the two germline ends. CDR3 region: CASSPRHPNYGYTF. CDR3 nucleotide sequence: TGTGCCAGCAGCCCCAGGCACCCAAACTATGGCTACACCTTC.

This clonotype showed up just a few times. The chain is built from TRBV28 and TRBJ1-2, with D maybe TRBD1 (5 bases). Trimming took 4 bases from V and 4 from J, leaving 22 bases between them. Per the germline V gene, CDR1 is MDHEN and CDR2 is SYDVKM. CDR3 size: 17 residues. For the CDR3, the DNA is TGTGCCAGCAGTTCGAAATACCGGGGCCCTACCGGCTATGGCTACACCTTC. It codes for CASSSKYRGPTGYGYTF.

This clonotype was detected only a few times. The chain uses TRBV10-3 and TRBJ2-5; D may be TRBD1 (5 bases). The tail of the sequence fits TRBJ2-1 better, so the J call may be wrong. CDR1 ENHRY and CDR2 SYGVKD come from the germline V gene. The CDR3 contains 11 residues. As DNA, the CDR3 is TGTGCCATCAGTGAAACAGGAATGCAGTTCTTC. Translating it yields CAISETGMQFF.

The chain employs TRBV30 and TRBJ2-2, with no clear D. Trimming removed 1 base from V and 3 bases from J, with 9 bases in between. CDR1 and CDR2 from the germline V gene are GTSNPN and SVGIG (reference sequence). This CDR3 spans 14 amino acids. In nucleotides, the CDR3 is TGTGCCTGGAGTGGTGTTTTTCACACCGGGGAGCTGTTTTTT. This translates into CAWSGVFHTGELFF. The whole variable domain, filled in from reference TRBV30 and TRBJ2-2, reads SQTIHQWPATLVQPVGSPLSLECTVEGTSNPNLYWYRQAAGRGLQLLFYSVGIGQISSEVPQNLSASRPQDRQFILSSKKLLLSDSGFYLCAWSGVFHTGELFFGEGSRLTVL.

There are a few counts of this clonotype. The chain uses TRBV24-1 and TRBJ2-3; 12 bases fit TRBD1. CDR3 length: 17 residues. The junction had 6 bases not matched to a gene; V was cut back by 3 bases and J by 3 bases. CDR1 is KGHDR and CDR2 is SFDVKD in the germline V gene. CDR3 coding DNA: TGTGCCACCAGTGATCCCTGGGACAGGGGGCGGACAGATACGCAGTATTTT. Protein product: CATSDPWDRGRTDTQYF.

This chain connects TRBV5-1 to TRBJ1-1; tentatively, D is TRBD1 (5 bases). Germline lookup yields CDR1 SGHRS and CDR2 YFSETQ. The CDR3 consists of 13 residues. The ends were cut back, 7 bases at V and 1 base at J, with 11 bases in the middle. The DNA of the CDR3 is TGCGCCAGCTGGAAGACAGAGAACACTGAAGCTTTCTTT. Its protein product is CASWKTENTEAFF. Complete variable domain (other parts from reference TRBV5-1 and TRBJ1-1): KAGVTQTPRYLIKTRGQQVTLSCSPISGHRSVSWYQQTPGQGLQFLFEYFSETQRNKGNFPGRFSGRQFSNSRSEMNVSTLELGDSALYLCASWKTENTEAFFGQGTRLTVV.

This clonotype was recorded only once. The chain couples TRBV3-1 to TRBJ2-5, with D unresolved. V was pared by 7 bases and J by 11 bases, with 20 bases between. Germline CDR1 reads LGHDT; CDR2 reads YNNKEL (reference sequence). This CDR3 region has 13 residues. CDR3 sequence: CASTLGRSYKQYF. DNA of the CDR3: TGTGCCAGCACCCTGGGCAGATCCTACAAGCAGTACTTC.